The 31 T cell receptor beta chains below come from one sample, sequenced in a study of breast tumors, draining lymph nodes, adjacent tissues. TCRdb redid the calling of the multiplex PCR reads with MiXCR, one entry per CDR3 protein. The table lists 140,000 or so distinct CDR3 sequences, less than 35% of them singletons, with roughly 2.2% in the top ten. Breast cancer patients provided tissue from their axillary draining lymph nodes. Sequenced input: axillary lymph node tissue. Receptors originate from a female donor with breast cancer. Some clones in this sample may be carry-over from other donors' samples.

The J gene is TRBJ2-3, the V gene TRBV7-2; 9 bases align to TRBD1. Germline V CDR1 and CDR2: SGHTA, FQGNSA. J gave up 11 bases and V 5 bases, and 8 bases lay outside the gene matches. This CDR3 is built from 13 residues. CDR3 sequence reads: CASSRTGVNEQYF. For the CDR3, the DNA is TGTGCCAGCAGCCGGACAGGGGTCAATGAGCAGTATTTT.

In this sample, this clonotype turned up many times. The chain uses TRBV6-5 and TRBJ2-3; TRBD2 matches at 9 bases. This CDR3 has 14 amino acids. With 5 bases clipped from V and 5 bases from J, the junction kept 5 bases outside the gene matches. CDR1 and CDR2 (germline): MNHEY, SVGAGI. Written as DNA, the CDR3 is TGTGCCAGCAGTGCTAGCGGGGCCCTAGATACGCAGTATTTT. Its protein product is CASSASGALDTQYF.

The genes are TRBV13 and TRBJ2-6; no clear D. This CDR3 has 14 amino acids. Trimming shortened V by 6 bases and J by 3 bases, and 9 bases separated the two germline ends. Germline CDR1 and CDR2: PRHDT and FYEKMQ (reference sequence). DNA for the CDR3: TGTGCCAGCAGTATACGTATTGGGGCCAACGTCCTGACTTTC. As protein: CASSIRIGANVLTF.

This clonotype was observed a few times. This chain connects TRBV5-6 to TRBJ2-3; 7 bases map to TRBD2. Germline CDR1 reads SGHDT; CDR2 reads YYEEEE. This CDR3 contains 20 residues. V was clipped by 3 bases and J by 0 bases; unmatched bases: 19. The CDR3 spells CASSSRRTRISIASTDTQYF. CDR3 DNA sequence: TGTGCCAGCAGCTCGAGGAGGACTAGGATATCCATAGCCAGCACAGATACGCAGTATTTT.

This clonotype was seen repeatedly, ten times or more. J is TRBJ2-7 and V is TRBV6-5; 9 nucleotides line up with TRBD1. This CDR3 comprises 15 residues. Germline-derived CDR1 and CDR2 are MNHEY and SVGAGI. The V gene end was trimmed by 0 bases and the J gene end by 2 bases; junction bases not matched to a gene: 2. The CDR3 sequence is CASSYSRQGAYEQYF. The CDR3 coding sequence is TGTGCCAGCAGTTACTCACGACAGGGGGCCTACGAGCAGTACTTC.

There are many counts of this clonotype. The CDR3 here is CASSLVGTDFPGELFF. Here the CDR3 DNA reads TGTGCCAGCAGCTTGGTTGGGACAGATTTTCCCGGGGAGCTGTTTTTT. The chain employs TRBV5-6 and TRBJ2-2; 7 nucleotides agree with TRBD1. Losses at the gene ends were 0 bases for V and 6 bases for J; bases not matched to a gene: 8. The CDR3 consists of 16 residues. Germline assignment: CDR1 SGHDT and CDR2 YYEEEE.

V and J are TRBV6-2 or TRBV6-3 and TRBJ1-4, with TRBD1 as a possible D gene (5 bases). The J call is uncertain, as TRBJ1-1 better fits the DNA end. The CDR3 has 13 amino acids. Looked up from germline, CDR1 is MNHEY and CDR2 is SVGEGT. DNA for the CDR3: TGTGCCAGCAGAGTGCAGGGAGACACTGAAGCTTTCTTT. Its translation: CASRVQGDTEAFF.

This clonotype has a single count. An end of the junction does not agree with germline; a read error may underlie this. CDR3 loop: CASSLGQANKETQHF. As DNA, the CDR3 is TGTGCCAGCAGCTTGGGACAGGCGAATAAAGAGACCCAGCACTTC. This chain uses TRBV5-8 with TRBJ2-5; a weak D match, TRBD1 (6 bases). Germline V gives CDR1 SGHTS, CDR2 YDEGEE. There are 15 residues in the CDR3.

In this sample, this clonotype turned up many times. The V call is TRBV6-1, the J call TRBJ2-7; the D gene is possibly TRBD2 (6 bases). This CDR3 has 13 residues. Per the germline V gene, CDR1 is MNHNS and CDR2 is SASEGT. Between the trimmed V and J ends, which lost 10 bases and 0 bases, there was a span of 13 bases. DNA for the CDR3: TGTGCCACCCTAGACGGGGGCTCCTACGAGCAGTACTTC. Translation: CATLDGGSYEQYF.

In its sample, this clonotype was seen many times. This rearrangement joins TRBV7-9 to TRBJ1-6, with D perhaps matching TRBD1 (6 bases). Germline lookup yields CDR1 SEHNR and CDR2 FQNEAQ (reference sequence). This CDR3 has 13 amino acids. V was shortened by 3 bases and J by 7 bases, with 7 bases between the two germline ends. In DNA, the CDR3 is TGTGCCAGCAGCTTCCAGGGGAATTCACCCCTCCACTTT. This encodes CASSFQGNSPLHF.

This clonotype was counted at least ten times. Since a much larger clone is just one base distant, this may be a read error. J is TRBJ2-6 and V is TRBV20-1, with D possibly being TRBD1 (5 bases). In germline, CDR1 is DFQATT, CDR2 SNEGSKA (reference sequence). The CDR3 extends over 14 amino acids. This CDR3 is CSARGQAGATVLTF. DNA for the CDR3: TGCAGTGCTAGGGGGCAGGCTGGGGCCACCGTCCTGACTTTC.

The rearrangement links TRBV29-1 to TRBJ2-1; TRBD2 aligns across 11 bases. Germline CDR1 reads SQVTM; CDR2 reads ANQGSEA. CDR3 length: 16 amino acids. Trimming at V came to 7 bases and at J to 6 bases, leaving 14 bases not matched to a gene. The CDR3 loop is CSARGLAAGKGNEQFF. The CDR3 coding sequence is TGCAGCGCCAGGGGACTAGCGGCAGGGAAAGGCAATGAGCAGTTCTTC.

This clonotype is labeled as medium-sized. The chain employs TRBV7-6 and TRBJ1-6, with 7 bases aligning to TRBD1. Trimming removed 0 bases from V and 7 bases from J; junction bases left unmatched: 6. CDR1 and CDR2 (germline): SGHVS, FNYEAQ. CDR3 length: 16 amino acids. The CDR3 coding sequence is TGTGCCAGCAGCTTAGCCCCGGGACAGTCGAATTCACCCCTCCACTTT. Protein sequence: CASSLAPGQSNSPLHF.

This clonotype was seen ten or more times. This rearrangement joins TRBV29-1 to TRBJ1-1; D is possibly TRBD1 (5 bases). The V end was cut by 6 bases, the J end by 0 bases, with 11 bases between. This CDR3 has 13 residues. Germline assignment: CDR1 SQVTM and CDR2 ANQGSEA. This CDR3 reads CSVMGQMNTEAFF. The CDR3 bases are TGCAGCGTGATGGGGCAGATGAACACTGAAGCTTTCTTT.

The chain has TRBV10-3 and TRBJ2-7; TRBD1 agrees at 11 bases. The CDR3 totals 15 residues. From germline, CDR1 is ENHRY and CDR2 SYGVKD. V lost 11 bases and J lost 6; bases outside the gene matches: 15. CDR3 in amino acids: CALSTGGTGGSEQYV. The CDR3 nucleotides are TGTGCCCTCTCCACAGGGGGGACAGGGGGATCCGAGCAGTACGTC.

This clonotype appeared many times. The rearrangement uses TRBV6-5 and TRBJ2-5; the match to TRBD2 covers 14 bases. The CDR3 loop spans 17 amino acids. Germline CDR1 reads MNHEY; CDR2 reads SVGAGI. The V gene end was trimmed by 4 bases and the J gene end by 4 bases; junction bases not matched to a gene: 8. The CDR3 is CASSSGLAGGSRETQYF. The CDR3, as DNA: TGTGCCAGCAGTTCCGGACTAGCGGGGGGCTCGAGAGAGACCCAGTACTTC.

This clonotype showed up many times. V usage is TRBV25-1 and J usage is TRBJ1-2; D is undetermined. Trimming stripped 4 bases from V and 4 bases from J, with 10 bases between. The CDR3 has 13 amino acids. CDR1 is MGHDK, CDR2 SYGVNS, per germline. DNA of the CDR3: TGTGCCAGCAGTGGAGGGCAAGGCTATGGCTACACCTTC. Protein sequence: CASSGGQGYGYTF.

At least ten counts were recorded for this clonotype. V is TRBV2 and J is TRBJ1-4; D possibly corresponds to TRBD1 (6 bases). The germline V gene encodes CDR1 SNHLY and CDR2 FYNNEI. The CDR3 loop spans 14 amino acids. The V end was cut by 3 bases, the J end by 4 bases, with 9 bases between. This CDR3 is CASSETGYNEKLFF. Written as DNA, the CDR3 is TGTGCCAGCAGTGAGACAGGCTATAATGAAAAACTGTTTTTT. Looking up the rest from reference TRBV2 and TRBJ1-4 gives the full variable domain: EPEVTQTPSHQVTQMGQEVILRCVPISNHLYFYWYRQILGQKVEFLVSFYNNEISEKSEIFDDQFSVERPDGSNFTLKIRSTKLEDSAMYFCASSETGYNEKLFFGSGTQLSVL.

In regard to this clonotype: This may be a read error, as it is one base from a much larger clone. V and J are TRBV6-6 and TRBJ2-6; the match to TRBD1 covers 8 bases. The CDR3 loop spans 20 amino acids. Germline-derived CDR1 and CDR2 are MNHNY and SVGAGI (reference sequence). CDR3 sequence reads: CAGSYSGTGFGAKGANVLTF. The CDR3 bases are TGTGCCGGCAGTTACTCCGGGACAGGATTTGGGGCCAAGGGGGCCAACGTCCTGACTTTC.

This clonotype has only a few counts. CDR3 loop: CASRRGDKTDTQYF. Here the CDR3 DNA reads TGTGCCAGCCGGCGGGGGGATAAGACAGATACGCAGTATTTT. V is TRBV6-5 and J is TRBJ2-3; the match to TRBD2 covers 8 bases. Germline V CDR1 and CDR2: MNHEY, SVGAGI. The ends lost 8 bases at V and 3 bases at J; junction bases unmatched: 7. The CDR3 is made up of 14 amino acids.

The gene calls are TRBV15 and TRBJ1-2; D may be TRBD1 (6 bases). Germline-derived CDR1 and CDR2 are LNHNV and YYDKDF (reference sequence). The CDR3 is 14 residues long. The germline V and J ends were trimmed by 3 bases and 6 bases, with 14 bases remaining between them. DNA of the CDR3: TGTGCCACCAGCAGGGTTTCACAGGGAAATGGCTACACCTTC. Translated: CATSRVSQGNGYTF.

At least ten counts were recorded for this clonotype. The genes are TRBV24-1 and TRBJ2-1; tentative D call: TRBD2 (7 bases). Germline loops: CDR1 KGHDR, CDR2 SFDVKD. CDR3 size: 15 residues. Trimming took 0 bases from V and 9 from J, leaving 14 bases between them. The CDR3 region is CATSDLYGGGGEQFF. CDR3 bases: TGTGCCACCAGTGATTTGTACGGCGGGGGCGGTGAGCAGTTCTTC.

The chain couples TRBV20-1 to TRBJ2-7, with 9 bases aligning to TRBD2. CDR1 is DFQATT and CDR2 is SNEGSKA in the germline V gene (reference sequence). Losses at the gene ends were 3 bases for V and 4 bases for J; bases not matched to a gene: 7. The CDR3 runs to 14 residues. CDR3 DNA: TGCAGTGCTAGGCGTAGCGGACTAGCGTACGAGCAGTACTTC. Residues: CSARRSGLAYEQYF.

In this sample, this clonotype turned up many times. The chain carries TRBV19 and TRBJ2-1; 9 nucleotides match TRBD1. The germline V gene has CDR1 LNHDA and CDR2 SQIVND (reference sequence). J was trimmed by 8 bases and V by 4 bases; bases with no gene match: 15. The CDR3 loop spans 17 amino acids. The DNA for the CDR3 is TGTGCCAGTAGTAGAACCTCCACGGGACAGGGAGCGGATGAGCAGTTCTTC. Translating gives CASSRTSTGQGADEQFF.

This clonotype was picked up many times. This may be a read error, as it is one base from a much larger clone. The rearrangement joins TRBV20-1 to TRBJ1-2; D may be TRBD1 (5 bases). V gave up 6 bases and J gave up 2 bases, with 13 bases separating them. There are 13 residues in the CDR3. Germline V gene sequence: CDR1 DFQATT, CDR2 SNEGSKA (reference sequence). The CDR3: CSADGRANYGYTF. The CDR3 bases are TGCAGTGCGGACGGCAGGGCAAACTATGGCTACACCTTC.

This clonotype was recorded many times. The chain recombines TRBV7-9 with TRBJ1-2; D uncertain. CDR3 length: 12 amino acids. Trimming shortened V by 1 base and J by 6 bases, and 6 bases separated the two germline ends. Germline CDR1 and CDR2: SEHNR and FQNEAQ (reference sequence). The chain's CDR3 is CASSLVWDGYTF. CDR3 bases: TGTGCCAGCAGCTTAGTGTGGGATGGCTACACCTTC.

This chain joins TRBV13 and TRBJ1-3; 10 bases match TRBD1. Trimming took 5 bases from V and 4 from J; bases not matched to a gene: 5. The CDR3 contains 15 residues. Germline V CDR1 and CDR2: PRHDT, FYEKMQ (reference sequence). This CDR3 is CASSPGTGVGNTIYF. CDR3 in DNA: TGTGCCAGCAGCCCCGGGACAGGGGTAGGAAACACCATATATTTT.

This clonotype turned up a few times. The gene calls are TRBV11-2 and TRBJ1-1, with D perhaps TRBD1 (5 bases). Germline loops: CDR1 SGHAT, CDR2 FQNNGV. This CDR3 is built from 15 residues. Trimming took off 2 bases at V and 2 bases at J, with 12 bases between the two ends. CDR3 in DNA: TGTGCCAGCAGCTTAAGAGGGGCCTTAAACACTGAAGCTTTCTTT. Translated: CASSLRGALNTEAFF.

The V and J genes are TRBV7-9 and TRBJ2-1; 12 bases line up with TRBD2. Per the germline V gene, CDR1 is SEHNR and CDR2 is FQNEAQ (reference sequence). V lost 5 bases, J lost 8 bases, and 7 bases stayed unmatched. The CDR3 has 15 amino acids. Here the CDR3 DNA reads TGTGCCAGCAGCCTAACTAGCGGGGGGAGGGATGAGCAGTTCTTC. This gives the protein CASSLTSGGRDEQFF. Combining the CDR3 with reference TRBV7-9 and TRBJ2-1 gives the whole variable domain DTGVSQNPRHKITKRGQNVTFRCDPISEHNRLYWYRQTLGQGPEFLTYFQNEAQLEKSRLLSDRFSAERPKGSFSTLEIQRTEQGDSAMYLCASSLTSGGRDEQFFGPGTRLTVL.

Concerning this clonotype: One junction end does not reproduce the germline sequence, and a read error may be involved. The CDR3 DNA follows: TGTGCCGGCACCCTAGCTACCTACAGTGAGCAGTTCTTC. Translated, it gives CAGTLATYSEQFF. The chain has TRBV7-2 and TRBJ2-1; D may be TRBD2 (5 bases). The CDR3 is 13 residues long. CDR1 and CDR2 (germline): SGHTA, FQGNSA. The variable domain in full, with the rest retrieved from reference TRBV7-2 and TRBJ2-1, is GAGVSQSPSNKVTEKGKDVELRCDPISGHTALYWYRQSLGQGLEFLIYFQGNSAPDKSGLPSDRFSAERTGGSVSTLTIQRTQQEDSAVYLCAGTLATYSEQFFGPGTRLTVL.

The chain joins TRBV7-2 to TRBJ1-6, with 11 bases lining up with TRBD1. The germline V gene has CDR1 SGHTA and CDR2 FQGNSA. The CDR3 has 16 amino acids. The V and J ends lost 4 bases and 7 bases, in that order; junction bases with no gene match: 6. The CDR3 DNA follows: TGTGCCAGCAGCTCTAGGACAGGGGGCTGGAATTCACCCCTCCACTTT. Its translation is CASSSRTGGWNSPLHF.